This T cell receptor beta chain was captured by sequencing in a study of human T cells and chemical hapten exposure. Study at large: Variation in per-sample TCR yields came mainly from small pooled library volume differences. Findings of the study overall: PT1 expanded TCR counts correlated positively with patch test score.

This CDR3 is 18 amino acids long. CDR1 and CDR2 from the germline V gene are SGHNT and YENEEA. V was clipped by 1 base and J by 0 bases; unmatched bases: 3. This clonotype was seen repeatedly, ten times or more. Its specificity is unknown. Time point indicated: patch test 1, 2 weeks after DPC sensitization. As for treatment: therapeutic diphenylcyclopropenone sensitization with weekly scalp DPC. TCRdb fed the RACE reads into MiXCR, producing one record per CDR3 protein. The data show roughly 98,000 distinct CDR3 sequences, about an eighth seen once. This TCR was recovered from a woman between 40 and 50 years old with alopecia areata. Some clones in this sample may be carry-over from other donors' samples. V is TRBV11-3 and J is TRBJ2-3; 14 bases line up with TRBD2. This specimen was whole blood, taken in connection with sensitization to the hapten diphenylcyclopropenone (DPC). CDR3 coding DNA: TGTGCCAGCAGCTTAGGGACTAGCGGGAGGATTAGCACAGATACGCAGTATTTT. Translation: CASSLGTSGRISTDTQYF. The full variable domain, with the rest looked up from reference TRBV11-3 and TRBJ2-3, is EAGVVQSPRYKIIEKKQPVAFWCNPISGHNTLYWYLQNLGQGPELLIRYENEEAVDDSQLPKDRFSAERLKGVDSTLKIQPAELGDSAVYLCASSLGTSGRISTDTQYFGPGTRLTVL.